The subject of this entry is one T cell receptor (beta chain). The target antigen is unknown. TCRdb itself ran the 5' RACE reads through MiXCR, one entry per CDR3 protein. The table has about 750,000 distinct CDR3 sequences, under 20% seen once; the top ten hold around 19%. This sample was taken from a study of CD8 T cells in ankylosing spondylitis. Study observations and caveats: Previous work reported some of these motif variants in the synovial fluid and blood of reactive arthritis. There was a TCR beta motif, made of several highly homologous variants, that appeared characteristic of ankylosing spondylitis blood.

J was trimmed by 1 base and V by 7 bases; bases with no gene match: 14. The CDR3 consists of 16 residues. Germline CDR1 is SQVTM and CDR2 is ANQGSEA. The chain has TRBV29-1 and TRBJ1-1; 8 nucleotides match TRBD1. The clonotype originates from a male donor with ankylosing spondylitis. The sample comprised blood, either unsorted or a sorted T cell fraction (not recorded which). The chain's CDR3 is CSAVDGTGRGNTEAFF. The CDR3 bases are TGCAGCGCCGTTGACGGGACAGGAAGGGGGAACACTGAAGCTTTCTTT.